This entry lists 17 T cell receptor beta chains sequenced from one sample in a study of OX40 agonist ivuxolimab in advanced cancers. Data came from immunoSEQ multiplex PCR; TCRdb stores just in-frame clones and leaves some out. The table shows roughly 60,000 clones, with approximately 90% occurring only once. The input for sequencing was CD4+ or CD8+ T cells sorted from blood, taken in a trial of the OX40 agonist ivuxolimab. The receptors derive from an adult with an advanced solid tumor such as melanoma, head and neck, liver or kidney cancer.

The rearrangement joins TRBV9 to TRBJ2-5; D is ambiguous. CDR1 and CDR2 (germline): SGDLS, YYNGEE. V shed 3 bases and J shed 4 bases, with 10 bases lying between them. The CDR3 is 13 amino acids. The chain's CDR3 is CASSASAGETQYF. The DNA for the CDR3 is TGTGCCAGCAGCGCCTCTGCCGGAGAGACCCAGTACTTC. Combining the CDR3 with reference TRBV9 and TRBJ2-5 gives the whole variable domain DSGVTQTPKHLITATGQRVTLRCSPRSGDLSVYWYQQSLDQGLQFLIQYYNGEERAKGNILERFSAQQFPDLHSELNLSSLELGDSALYFCASSASAGETQYFGPGTRLLVL.

The chain couples TRBV10-3 to TRBJ1-1; D gene ambiguous. Germline V lookup: CDR1 ENHRY, CDR2 SYGVKD. Trimming left V 6 bases short and J 0 bases short, with 11 bases between. The CDR3 spans 14 residues. CDR3 protein: CAISAVRMNTEAFF. The CDR3 DNA reads as TGTGCCATCAGCGCCGTCCGCATGAACACTGAAGCTTTCTTT.

V gene TRBV5-8 combines with J gene TRBJ2-3; possible D gene TRBD1, 7 bases. The length of the CDR3 is 16 residues. The V gene lost 4 bases and the J gene lost 2 bases, with 17 bases spanning the gap. Germline values: CDR1 SGHTS, CDR2 YDEGEE. CDR3: CASSRHGQDYTDTQYF. The CDR3 bases are TGTGCCAGCAGCCGCCACGGACAGGACTACACAGATACGCAGTATTTT.

This chain connects TRBV5-1 to TRBJ2-3; 7 bases map to TRBD2. V shed 0 bases and J 0 bases; nucleotides not matched to a gene: 4. The CDR3 runs 16 residues. Germline lookup yields CDR1 SGHRS and CDR2 YFSETQ. This chain's CDR3 is CASSLGLAASTDTQYF. The CDR3 coding sequence is TGCGCCAGCAGCTTGGGCCTAGCGGCTAGCACAGATACGCAGTATTTT.

This clone occurred once. The V gene is TRBV30, the J gene TRBJ2-3; D not certain. Germline V gives CDR1 GTSNPN, CDR2 SVGIG (reference sequence). With 0 bases removed from V and 6 bases from J, the gap between germline ends came to 4 bases. There are 11 residues in the CDR3. This CDR3 reads CAWSVGDTQYF. CDR3 bases: TGTGCCTGGAGTGTAGGGGATACGCAGTATTTT.

This clone was counted once. The rearrangement uses TRBV7-9 and TRBJ2-2, with D maybe TRBD1 (5 bases). The CDR3 covers 15 residues. In germline, CDR1 is SEHNR, CDR2 FQNEAQ (reference sequence). V lost 1 base to trimming and J lost 3 bases, with 9 bases between them. In DNA, the CDR3 is TGTGCCAGCAGCTTAGGTCAGGGCGACACCGGGGAGCTGTTTTTT. Amino acids: CASSLGQGDTGELFF.

The chain couples TRBV5-6 to TRBJ1-3; D unclear. The germline V gene has CDR1 SGHDT and CDR2 YYEEEE. The V gene lost 3 bases and the J gene lost 0 bases, with 4 bases spanning the gap. This CDR3 contains 13 residues. DNA for the CDR3: TGTGCCAGCAGCTGGGGCTCTGGAAACACCATATATTTT. Translated: CASSWGSGNTIYF.

V usage is TRBV6-5 and J usage is TRBJ1-1; 8 bases align to TRBD1. Per the germline V gene, CDR1 is MNHEY and CDR2 is SVGAGI. This CDR3 comprises 14 residues. The trim removed 2 bases at V and 4 bases at J, leaving 3 bases unmatched. CDR3 sequence (DNA): TGTGCCAGCAGTTACGACAGGGGAGGCACTGAAGCTTTCTTT. Translation: CASSYDRGGTEAFF.

This chain uses TRBV10-3 with TRBJ2-1; no definite D call. The germline V and J ends were trimmed by 2 bases and 4 bases, with 6 bases remaining between them. Germline V gene data show CDR1 as ENHRY and CDR2 as SYGVKD. CDR3 length: 13 residues. CDR3 DNA sequence: TGTGCCATCAGTGAGACAGAATACAATGAGCAGTTCTTC. This encodes CAISETEYNEQFF.

This rearrangement joins TRBV25-1 to TRBJ1-3; D gene uncertain. Germline assignment: CDR1 MGHDK and CDR2 SYGVNS. CDR3 length: 15 amino acids. Deletions cut 1 base from V and 0 bases from J, with 7 bases between. CDR3 region: CASSESALSGNTIYF. Here the CDR3 DNA reads TGTGCCAGCAGTGAATCCGCGCTCTCTGGAAACACCATATATTTT. Variable domain in full (rest from reference TRBV25-1 and TRBJ1-3): EADIYQTPRYLVIGTGKKITLECSQTMGHDKMYWYQQDPGMELHLIHYSYGVNSTEKGDLSSESTVSRIRTEHFPLTLESARPSHTSQYLCASSESALSGNTIYFGEGSWLTVV.

The chain combines TRBV27 with TRBJ2-5; maybe TRBD2 (5 bases). This CDR3 has 16 residues. CDR1 is MNHEY, CDR2 SMNVEV, per germline (reference sequence). The V end lost 8 bases, the J end lost 5 bases, and 24 bases lay between the germline ends. The CDR3 reads CASGIRRSNGVETQYF. As DNA, the CDR3 is TGTGCCAGCGGAATCCGGCGGTCCAACGGGGTGGAGACCCAGTACTTC.

This clone has more than one count but fewer than ten. For the CDR3, the DNA is TGTGCCAGCAGTTCCGGTTGCAGGGGACGCGAGCAGTACTTC. Amino acid sequence: CASSSGCRGREQYF. The chain carries TRBV6-7 and TRBJ2-7; D perhaps matches TRBD1 (6 bases). TRBV6-7 is treated as an ORF (open reading frame) with a function not yet certain. The CDR3 spans 14 residues. V was trimmed by 4 bases and J by 6 bases, leaving 16 bases between them.

This chain joins TRBV6-1 and TRBJ2-1; no firm D call. The CDR3 is 13 amino acids. The V gene's germline CDR1 is MNHNS and CDR2 SASEGT. V was shortened by 5 bases and J by 3 bases, with 8 bases between the two germline ends. In nucleotides, the CDR3 is TGTGCCAGCAGTCTGACGTTCTACAATGAGCAGTTCTTC. Amino acids: CASSLTFYNEQFF.

Details on this clone: The conserved final phenylalanine or tryptophan is absent from the CDR3, which likely points to a read error. This chain links TRBV27 with TRBJ1-1, with TRBD1 matching 10 bases. Trimming took 5 bases from V and 11 from J; bases not matched to a gene: 5. This CDR3 spans 12 amino acids. Germline V gene lookup returns CDR1 MNHEY and CDR2 SMNVEV (reference sequence). In DNA, the CDR3 is TGTGCCAGCAGTCAGACAGGGGGCGACGCTTTCCTT. It yields the protein CASSQTGGDAFL.

The V gene is TRBV27, the J gene TRBJ1-2; TRBD1 is a possible D gene (5 bases). Germline lookup yields CDR1 MNHEY and CDR2 SMNVEV (reference sequence). The CDR3 runs 14 residues. The V gene lost 3 bases and the J gene lost 8 bases, with 16 bases spanning the gap. This chain's CDR3 is CASSFKTGTEGYTF. DNA of the CDR3: TGTGCCAGCAGTTTCAAAACCGGGACCGAAGGCTACACCTTC.

This clone has just a few counts. This chain uses TRBV5-5 with TRBJ2-7, with unresolved D. V lost 0 bases and J 3 bases, leaving 4 bases between the germline ends. The germline gives CDR1 SGHKS, CDR2 YYEKEE (reference sequence). CDR3 length equals 12 residues. The CDR3 nucleotides are TGTGCCAGCAGCTTGGAACACTACGAGCAGTACTTC. It codes for CASSLEHYEQYF.

J is TRBJ2-7 and V is TRBV5-5; 11 nucleotides align to TRBD2. Germline V gene data show CDR1 as SGHKS and CDR2 as YYEKEE (reference sequence). Losses at the gene ends were 0 bases for V and 6 bases for J; bases not matched to a gene: 8. The CDR3 is 16 residues long. The DNA for the CDR3 is TGTGCCAGCAGCTTGGTGGTAGCGGGAGGGCCGGCCGAGCAGTACTTC. It encodes CASSLVVAGGPAEQYF. Filled out from reference TRBV5-5 and TRBJ2-7, the complete variable domain reads DAGVTQSPTHLIKTRGQQVTLRCSPISGHKSVSWYQQVLGQGPQFIFQYYEKEERGRGNFPDRFSARQFPNYSSELNVNALLLGDSALYLCASSLVVAGGPAEQYFGPGTRLTVT.